These 30 T cell receptor beta chains were sequenced from one sample in a study of T cell responses to AZD1222 COVID-19 vaccine. Data came from immunoSEQ multiplex PCR; TCRdb stores just in-frame clones and leaves some out. The table has about 79,000 clones, about 84% seen once. Sequenced material: peripheral blood, taken on day 0 of AZD1222 vaccination. The origin of the receptors is an adult in good health.

This clone appeared a single time. The V and J genes are TRBV29-1 and TRBJ2-1, with a weak D call TRBD1 (6 bases). The germline V and J ends were trimmed by 1 base and 16 bases, with 14 bases remaining between them. The V gene's germline CDR1 is SQVTM and CDR2 ANQGSEA. The CDR3 length is 11 residues. CDR3 loop: CSVEGTDSFFF. The CDR3 nucleotides read TGCAGCGTTGAAGGGACAGACTCCTTTTTCTTC.

The chain has TRBV5-6 and TRBJ2-7; D call uncertain. V was cut by 2 bases and J by 2 bases, with 11 bases left in between. This CDR3 contains 14 residues. Germline V gene data show CDR1 as SGHDT and CDR2 as YYEEEE. The CDR3 DNA sequence: TGTGCCAGCAGCTTAACTTACGTAGCCTACGAGCAGTACTTC. Translated: CASSLTYVAYEQYF. Full variable domain (outside the CDR3, taken from reference TRBV5-6 and TRBJ2-7): DAGVTQSPTHLIKTRGQQVTLRCSPKSGHDTVSWYQQALGQGPQFIFQYYEEEERQRGNFPDRFSGHQFPNYSSELNVNALLLGDSALYLCASSLTYVAYEQYFGPGTRLTVT.

The chain employs TRBV28 and TRBJ2-1, with TRBD1 identical over 7 bases. There are 15 residues in the CDR3. V lost 3 bases, J lost 0 bases, and 2 bases stayed unmatched. Germline V gives CDR1 MDHEN, CDR2 SYDVKM. CDR3 in amino acids: CASSLTGFSYNEQFF. As DNA, the CDR3 is TGTGCCAGCAGTTTGACAGGGTTCTCCTACAATGAGCAGTTCTTC.

This clone came up once. V usage is TRBV9 and J usage is TRBJ2-5; the match to TRBD1 covers 7 bases. The CDR3 spans 14 residues. After removal of 3 bases from V and 1 base from J, the junction contained 3 bases not matched to a gene. Germline-derived CDR1 and CDR2 are SGDLS and YYNGEE. This chain's CDR3 is CASSEGTVQETQYF. The CDR3 DNA is TGTGCCAGCAGCGAAGGGACAGTCCAAGAGACCCAGTACTTC.

The rearrangement uses TRBV14 and TRBJ2-7; possible D gene TRBD1, 6 bases. The CDR3 extends over 13 amino acids. Germline CDR1 is SGHDN and CDR2 is FVKESK. Between the trimmed V and J ends, which lost 2 bases and 6 bases, there was a span of 11 bases. The CDR3 is CASSQKTGGEQYF. DNA of the CDR3: TGTGCCAGCAGCCAAAAGACAGGAGGCGAGCAGTACTTC.

The chain uses TRBV6-5 and TRBJ2-1, with D maybe TRBD2 (5 bases). The germline V and J ends were trimmed by 10 bases and 2 bases, with 15 bases remaining between them. CDR1 and CDR2 from the germline V gene are MNHEY and SVGAGI. This CDR3 is 14 amino acids long. CDR3 in amino acids: CATTLDFTYNEQFF. The CDR3 bases are TGTGCCACAACTTTGGACTTCACCTACAATGAGCAGTTCTTC.

This clone came up once. The J gene is TRBJ2-4, the V gene TRBV19; TRBD1 matches 8 bases. Germline loops: CDR1 LNHDA, CDR2 SQIVND (reference sequence). The CDR3 is 14 amino acids. V lost 4 bases, J lost 5 bases, and 4 bases stayed unmatched. The CDR3 here is CASSTRQGQNIQYF. The CDR3, as DNA: TGTGCCAGTAGTACCCGACAGGGGCAAAACATTCAGTACTTC.

This chain connects TRBV4-2 to TRBJ1-2, with D unclear. The CDR3 is made up of 14 amino acids. Per germline, CDR1 LGHNA and CDR2 YNFKEQ. V was shortened by 0 bases and J by 5 bases, with 10 bases between the two germline ends. CDR3: CASSQEKGSYGYTF. The CDR3 DNA sequence: TGTGCCAGCAGCCAAGAGAAGGGTTCATATGGCTACACCTTC.

This rearrangement joins TRBV12-5 to TRBJ1-5; 8 positions agree with TRBD1. The CDR3 is 15 amino acids. The ends lost 2 bases at V and 6 bases at J; junction bases unmatched: 6. Per germline, CDR1 LGHNT and CDR2 FRNRAP. This CDR3 is CASGLIQGVSQPQHF. The CDR3 DNA reads TGTGCTAGTGGTTTGATACAGGGGGTAAGTCAGCCCCAGCATTTT.

The chain links TRBV2 to TRBJ2-1; a weak D match, TRBD1 (5 bases). The ends were cut back, 8 bases at V and 6 bases at J, with 20 bases in the middle. The CDR3 runs to 15 residues. CDR1 SNHLY and CDR2 FYNNEI come from the germline V gene. The CDR3 reads CASVKRLQVFNEQFF. The CDR3 region has the DNA TGTGCCAGCGTGAAACGGTTACAGGTGTTCAATGAGCAGTTCTTC.

The chain employs TRBV6-1 and TRBJ1-5, with no clear D. The V end was cut by 2 bases, the J end by 4 bases, with 9 bases between. In germline, CDR1 is MNHNS, CDR2 SASEGT. The CDR3 sequence is 14 residues long. The CDR3 DNA reads TGTGCCAGCAGTGAAATAATCAGGAATCAGCCCCAGCATTTT. It encodes CASSEIIRNQPQHF.

V gene TRBV2 combines with J gene TRBJ1-1; no definite D call. CDR3 length: 13 residues. V dropped 5 bases and J dropped 0 bases, with 7 bases sitting between them. CDR1 and CDR2 from the germline V gene are SNHLY and FYNNEI. The DNA of the CDR3 is TGTGCCAGCAGTACAGATATGAACACTGAAGCTTTCTTT. It codes for CASSTDMNTEAFF.

CDR3 region: CASSSKGRQETQYF. CDR3 in DNA: TGTGCCAGCAGCTCGAAGGGACGGCAAGAGACCCAGTACTTC. V and J are TRBV7-9 and TRBJ2-5; TRBD1 or TRBD2 may be the D gene (5 bases each). With 4 bases removed from V and 2 bases from J, the gap between germline ends came to 11 bases. Germline assignment: CDR1 SEHNR and CDR2 FQNEAQ (reference sequence). The CDR3 runs 14 residues.

The gene calls are TRBV18 and TRBJ2-7; D ambiguous. Per germline, CDR1 KGHSH and CDR2 LQKENI. CDR3 length: 15 residues. Trimming pared 6 bases from V and 0 bases from J, leaving 15 bases between. The CDR3 reads CASSLKGQYSYEQYF. Here the CDR3 DNA reads TGTGCCAGCTCTTTAAAGGGCCAGTACTCCTACGAGCAGTACTTC.

This clone was picked up one time. The chain is built from TRBV19 and TRBJ1-2; D might be TRBD1 (5 bases). Trimming left V 5 bases short and J 4 bases short, with 17 bases between. Germline CDR1 reads LNHDA; CDR2 reads SQIVND (reference sequence). This CDR3 is built from 15 residues. CDR3 sequence reads: CASSPRQSSGYGYTF. The DNA of the CDR3 is TGTGCCAGTAGTCCCCGACAGAGCTCTGGCTATGGCTACACCTTC.

The genes are TRBV27 and TRBJ1-3; the D gene is possibly TRBD1 (5 bases). Trimming took 5 bases from V and 9 from J, leaving 14 bases between them. This CDR3 contains 13 residues. The V gene's germline CDR1 is MNHEY and CDR2 SMNVEV (reference sequence). The CDR3 is CASSAPGEGTIYF. The CDR3 nucleotides read TGTGCCAGCAGTGCCCCGGGGGAGGGCACCATATATTTT.

The gene calls are TRBV18 and TRBJ1-2; D call uncertain. Trimming removed 5 bases from V and 1 base from J, with 11 bases in between. The CDR3 spans 14 residues. Germline values: CDR1 KGHSH, CDR2 LQKENI. CDR3 sequence reads: CASSGGDFNYGYTF. In DNA form, the CDR3 reads TGTGCCAGCTCAGGAGGAGACTTTAACTATGGCTACACCTTC.

The J gene is TRBJ2-1, the V gene TRBV5-5; 9 bases fit TRBD2. The CDR3 covers 16 residues. V trimming: 0 bases; J trimming: 4 bases; junction bases outside the gene matches: 5. Germline CDR1 SGHKS, CDR2 YYEKEE (reference sequence). The CDR3 protein is CASSLEGGLAYNEQFF. The CDR3 nucleotides are TGTGCCAGCAGCTTGGAGGGGGGACTAGCTTACAATGAGCAGTTCTTC.

The chain links TRBV18 to TRBJ2-3; D is ambiguous. V was pared by 3 bases and J by 3 bases, with 7 bases between. Germline loops: CDR1 KGHSH, CDR2 LQKENI. This CDR3 comprises 13 residues. CDR3 sequence: CASSPARTDTQYF. The CDR3 DNA follows: TGTGCCAGCTCACCCGCCCGGACAGATACGCAGTATTTT.

Here the CDR3 reads CASSTGTTHNEQFF. The CDR3 bases are TGCGCCAGCAGTACCGGGACTACACACAATGAGCAGTTCTTC. The chain uses TRBV10-1 and TRBJ2-1; 7 nucleotides line up with TRBD2. Germline CDR1 and CDR2: WNHNN and SYGVQD (reference sequence). The CDR3 covers 14 residues. Trimming removed 5 bases from V and 5 bases from J; junction bases left unmatched: 6.

This clone was counted once. The rearrangement uses TRBV10-3 and TRBJ1-1; 7 nucleotides line up with TRBD1. With 2 bases clipped from V and 4 bases from J, the junction kept 7 bases outside the gene matches. Looked up from germline, CDR1 is ENHRY and CDR2 is SYGVKD. The CDR3 covers 15 residues. This chain's CDR3 is CAISERQGVITEAFF. CDR3 nucleotides: TGTGCCATCAGTGAGCGTCAGGGGGTAATCACTGAAGCTTTCTTT.

V and J are TRBV2 and TRBJ1-6; D is unresolved. The CDR3 is made up of 15 amino acids. Germline V gives CDR1 SNHLY, CDR2 FYNNEI. V was trimmed by 4 bases and J by 6 bases, leaving 13 bases between them. CDR3 sequence reads: CASSVRRTGNSPLHF. The CDR3 DNA reads TGTGCCAGCAGTGTCCGGAGGACGGGTAATTCACCCCTCCACTTT.

The V gene is TRBV19, the J gene TRBJ1-1; D perhaps matches TRBD1 (5 bases). There are 13 residues in the CDR3. Trimming left V 2 bases short and J 11 bases short, with 15 bases between. Germline CDR1 is LNHDA and CDR2 is SQIVND (reference sequence). CDR3 bases: TGTGCCAGTAGTATAAGGAGCGGCAGGGATGCTTTCTTT. Residues: CASSIRSGRDAFF. The full variable domain, in which reference TRBV19 and TRBJ1-1 provide the parts outside the CDR3, is DGGITQSPKYLFRKEGQNVTLSCEQNLNHDAMYWYRQDPGQGLRLIYYSQIVNDFQKGDIAEGYSVSREKKESFPLTVTSAQKNPTAFYLCASSIRSGRDAFFGQGTRLTVV.

V and J are TRBV5-1 and TRBJ2-3; no reliable D call. The CDR3 loop spans 13 amino acids. Per germline, CDR1 SGHRS and CDR2 YFSETQ. Trimming removed 0 bases at V and 4 bases at J, with 6 bases between. The chain's CDR3 is CASSLAGPDTQYF. The CDR3 DNA reads TGCGCCAGCAGCTTGGCCGGGCCAGATACGCAGTATTTT.

The rearrangement uses TRBV6-1 and TRBJ2-3; TRBD2 is a possible D gene (5 bases). Trimming stripped 2 bases from V and 1 base from J, with 13 bases between. The CDR3 extends over 16 amino acids. CDR1 and CDR2 (germline): MNHNS, SASEGT. CDR3 amino acids: CASSEPGKPRTDTQYF. CDR3 nucleotide sequence: TGTGCCAGCAGTGAACCGGGAAAGCCTCGCACAGATACGCAGTATTTT.

The genes are TRBV28 and TRBJ2-5; D not resolved. Between the trimmed V and J ends, which lost 2 bases and 3 bases, there was a span of 13 bases. Germline CDR1 is MDHEN and CDR2 is SYDVKM. CDR3 length equals 15 residues. The CDR3 loop reads CASSLPRPNEETQYF. The CDR3 DNA follows: TGTGCCAGCAGTTTACCAAGACCCAACGAAGAGACCCAGTACTTC.

This sequence joins TRBV5-1 and TRBJ1-1; no reliable D call. This CDR3 comprises 13 residues. V lost 4 bases to trimming and J lost 3 bases, with 10 bases between them. Germline V lookup: CDR1 SGHRS, CDR2 YFSETQ. CDR3 residues: CASSVAEHTEAFF. CDR3 in DNA: TGCGCCAGCAGCGTGGCAGAACACACTGAAGCTTTCTTT.

The chain carries TRBV19 and TRBJ1-4; possibly TRBD1 for D (5 bases). Germline CDR1 reads LNHDA; CDR2 reads SQIVND (reference sequence). V was trimmed by 10 bases and J by 7 bases, leaving 13 bases between them. There are 12 residues in the CDR3. The CDR3: CATGTLAEKLFF. The CDR3 nucleotides are TGTGCCACCGGGACTCTCGCTGAAAAACTGTTTTTT. The entire variable domain, with the rest obtained from reference TRBV19 and TRBJ1-4, is as follows: DGGITQSPKYLFRKEGQNVTLSCEQNLNHDAMYWYRQDPGQGLRLIYYSQIVNDFQKGDIAEGYSVSREKKESFPLTVTSAQKNPTAFYLCATGTLAEKLFFGSGTQLSVL.

This chain connects TRBV2 to TRBJ2-7; D may match TRBD1 or TRBD2 (6 bases each). Germline-derived CDR1 and CDR2 are SNHLY and FYNNEI. This CDR3 is built from 14 residues. V was pared by 4 bases and J by 6 bases, with 16 bases between. CDR3 region: CASSGLMGGSEQYF. The CDR3 DNA sequence: TGTGCCAGCAGTGGGTTGATGGGGGGCAGCGAGCAGTACTTC.

This clone appeared once. This sequence joins TRBV18 and TRBJ1-5; D perhaps matches TRBD1 (5 bases). V was trimmed by 3 bases and J by 1 base, leaving 10 bases between them. The CDR3 sequence is 15 residues long. The V gene's germline CDR1 is KGHSH and CDR2 LQKENI. The CDR3 nucleotides are TGTGCCAGCTCACCGGGGACGGAAAGCAATCAGCCCCAGCATTTT. Protein sequence: CASSPGTESNQPQHF.